Listed below are T cell receptor beta chains from one sample, sequenced in a study of cytomegalovirus exposure and HLA in healthy donors. Clones were read by immunoSEQ multiplex PCR, and TCRdb kept only the in-frame ones, dropping some. The sample contains roughly 120,000 clones, 80% of which appear only once. Sequenced input: PBMCs. These receptors originate from a man aged 25 to 40 in good health and CMV-seronegative. Both conserved end residues are part of each CDR3. Fields, in order: V gene, CDR3 protein.

>TRBV7-2
CASSPGLTGELFF
>TRBV12-5
CASGLAEYNEQFF
>TRBV12-5
CASGLVSGTSYNEQFF
>TRBV6-1
CASNLEAHTEAFF
>TRBV5-1
CASSEGTATSGNTIYF
>TRBV19
CASSIDLVAGAGTGELFF
>TRBV30
CAWSVYFPGQGEGETQYF
>TRBV4-1
CASSTLPSGVNNNEQFF
>TRBV5-1
CASSYPGLHSNQPQNF
>TRBV12-1
CALPGLAGVLDTQYF
>TRBV4-3
CASSQDDGNYGYTF
>TRBV7-2
CASSFGQGQETQYF
>TRBV30
CACNTGPTEAFF
>TRBV5-4
CASSLSLAAADTQYF
>TRBV6-5
CASRTSIATDTQYF
>TRBV10-2
CASRGTGLHETQYF
>TRBV9
CASSTQGRGTQYF
>TRBV10-3
CAISESIEVDTQYF
>TRBV11-2
CASSLDLGVPYNEQFF
>TRBV5-6
CASSRSYRSAYEQYF
>TRBV12-5
CASGPTFGGNQPQHF
>TRBV29-1
CSVSHNTEAFF
>TRBV19
CASSMRTEEETQYF
>TRBV2
CASSPGQGYGYTF
>TRBV10-3
CAISESTVGDTGELFF
>TRBV28
CASRKDRAGELFF
>TRBV18
CASSPDKNGLAGMEEQYF
>TRBV27
CASSLFGGDFRAKETQYF
>TRBV19
CASSIIQGDTDTQYF
>TRBV9
CASSDGTANTGELFF
>TRBV27
CASSNKGGGTEAFF
>TRBV28
CASRGRDSPGSTQHF
>TRBV6-1
CASSAGGQPRPEYF
>TRBV5-6
CASSLAGAQETQYF
>TRBV18
CASSPPNERDGYTF
>TRBV19
CASSPVGQGWAEQYF
>TRBV6-1
CASSEAPGTSGRAGELFF
>TRBV7-2
CASSLAGLADYEQYF
>TRBV7-9
CASSRERTGKNEQFF
>TRBV19
CASSRRHRAENTEAFF
>TRBV25-1
CASSEFRGQETQYF
>TRBV27
CASSLKGGNYGYTF
>TRBV12-5
CASGLIGFSDEPAGELFF
>TRBV15
CATSREIQGGTEAFF
>TRBV9
CASSATAQTTDTQYF
>TRBV7-8
CASSLGASRNSNQPQHF
>TRBV14
CASSQEGLAGGPGNEQFF
>TRBV11-2
CASSLDGVFGREARGDTQYF
>TRBV18
CASSQAGGTEAFF
>TRBV5-4
CASSLGLGSGYTF